These 16 T cell receptor beta chains originate from one sample sequenced in a study of cytomegalovirus exposure and HLA in healthy donors. The PCR used 60 Vbeta and 13 Jbeta primers. Profiled with immunoSEQ multiplex PCR; TCRdb holds only in-frame clones, not every one. The data contain roughly 250,000 clones, 80% of them singletons. Specimen: PBMCs. The origin of the receptors is a girl aged 2-10 years in good health and CMV-seronegative.

The V and J genes are TRBV29-1 and TRBJ1-1; D is ambiguous. The V gene's germline CDR1 is SQVTM and CDR2 ANQGSEA. V was pared by 7 bases and J by 3 bases, with 15 bases between. The CDR3 contains 13 residues. The CDR3 sequence is CSAQRRAYTEAFF. The CDR3 nucleotides read TGCAGCGCCCAAAGGAGGGCATACACTGAAGCTTTCTTT.

This clone was seen once. V gene TRBV6-1 combines with J gene TRBJ2-7; 9 nucleotides agree with TRBD1. Germline V gene lookup returns CDR1 MNHNS and CDR2 SASEGT. V was pared by 5 bases and J by 7 bases, with 6 bases of the junction left unmatched. The CDR3 is made up of 13 amino acids. This CDR3 reads CASSPRDREEQYF. The CDR3 region has the DNA TGTGCCAGCAGTCCTCGGGACAGGGAGGAGCAGTACTTC.

V usage is TRBV5-1 and J usage is TRBJ2-3, with D hard to call. From germline, CDR1 is SGHRS and CDR2 YFSETQ. The V end was cut by 3 bases, the J end by 1 base, with 15 bases between. The CDR3 sequence is 16 residues long. The CDR3 DNA sequence: TGCGCCAGCAGCTCCGAAGCTAGGTCGGGCACAGATACGCAGTATTTT. This codes for CASSSEARSGTDTQYF.

This chain links TRBV19 with TRBJ2-1, with TRBD2 identical over 11 bases. J lost 0 bases, V lost 7 bases, and 2 bases had no gene match. Germline CDR1 reads LNHDA; CDR2 reads SQIVND (reference sequence). The CDR3 has 15 residues. CDR3 protein: CASTSGRYSYNEQFF. CDR3 nucleotide sequence: TGTGCCAGTACTAGCGGGAGGTACTCCTACAATGAGCAGTTCTTC.

Only a few counts were recorded for this clone. This sample includes further DNA sequences coding for the same CDR3. The chain joins TRBV6-1 to TRBJ2-7, with D tentatively TRBD1 (6 bases). V was pared by 2 bases and J by 2 bases, with 10 bases between. This CDR3 spans 14 amino acids. Germline V gene data show CDR1 as MNHNS and CDR2 as SASEGT. CDR3 residues: CASSEWTETYEQYF. The CDR3 DNA reads TGTGCCAGCAGTGAATGGACAGAGACCTACGAGCAGTACTTC.

The chain has TRBV28 and TRBJ1-3, with 9 positions matching TRBD1. The CDR3 length is 17 residues. Germline V gene sequence: CDR1 MDHEN, CDR2 SYDVKM. J was trimmed by 2 bases and V by 5 bases; bases with no gene match: 10. CDR3 protein: CASSPRPGQGPGNTIYF. The CDR3 nucleotides read TGTGCCAGCAGTCCAAGGCCGGGACAGGGTCCTGGAAACACCATATATTTT.

The chain joins TRBV5-1 to TRBJ2-3, with 13 bases matching TRBD2. Germline values: CDR1 SGHRS, CDR2 YFSETQ. Trimming took 4 bases from V and 2 from J; bases not matched to a gene: 7. This CDR3 is 17 amino acids long. The CDR3 region has the DNA TGCGCCAGCAGCCCCCGACTAGCGGGGGGATACACAGATACGCAGTATTTT. The encoded protein is CASSPRLAGGYTDTQYF.

The rearrangement uses TRBV25-1 and TRBJ2-7, with 8 positions matching TRBD2. Germline-derived CDR1 and CDR2 are MGHDK and SYGVNS. The junction had 7 bases not matched to a gene; V was cut back by 1 base and J by 5 bases. CDR3 length: 15 residues. The CDR3 loop is CASSEFPGLGHEQYF. The CDR3 DNA sequence: TGTGCCAGCAGTGAATTCCCGGGACTAGGACACGAGCAGTACTTC.

The chain uses TRBV27 and TRBJ2-7, with 7 positions matching TRBD1. This CDR3 region has 12 residues. V lost 8 bases, J lost 2 bases, and 3 bases stayed unmatched. Germline V lookup: CDR1 MNHEY, CDR2 SMNVEV (reference sequence). The CDR3 DNA is TGTGCCAGCCGCACAGGGGCCTACGAGCAGTACTTC. Protein sequence: CASRTGAYEQYF.

V gene TRBV5-1 combines with J gene TRBJ1-5; D perhaps matches TRBD1 (5 bases). The CDR3 sequence is 14 residues long. In germline, CDR1 is SGHRS, CDR2 YFSETQ. Trimming stripped 0 bases from V and 10 bases from J, with 14 bases between. CDR3 sequence (DNA): TGCGCCAGCAGCTTGGGGGGCGGGGGAGGACCCCAGCATTTT. Translating it yields CASSLGGGGGPQHF.

The gene calls are TRBV5-1 and TRBJ1-1; 10 bases map to TRBD1. Trimming removed 0 bases from V and 5 bases from J; junction bases left unmatched: 4. The CDR3 consists of 15 residues. The germline gives CDR1 SGHRS, CDR2 YFSETQ. CDR3 coding DNA: TGCGCCAGCAGCTTGGCGGACAGGGGGGGGACTGAAGCTTTCTTT. This encodes CASSLADRGGTEAFF.

This clone has only a few counts. V gene TRBV9 combines with J gene TRBJ2-3; possible D gene TRBD2, 6 bases. V was pared by 0 bases and J by 3 bases, with 17 bases between. CDR3 size: 17 residues. The germline V gene encodes CDR1 SGDLS and CDR2 YYNGEE. The CDR3 DNA sequence: TGTGCCAGCAGCGTAGCTATCACCCCTCGGGGGACAGATACGCAGTATTTT. It specifies CASSVAITPRGTDTQYF.

The J gene is TRBJ2-1, the V gene TRBV2, with D possibly being TRBD2 (6 bases). Trimming removed 3 bases from V and 6 bases from J, with 12 bases in between. Germline assignment: CDR1 SNHLY and CDR2 FYNNEI. The CDR3 totals 14 residues. The CDR3 protein is CASSDDGGFNEQFF. The CDR3 nucleotides read TGTGCCAGCAGTGATGACGGGGGATTCAATGAGCAGTTCTTC.

This clone appeared once. The V and J genes are TRBV28 and TRBJ1-4, with TRBD1 matching over 7 bases. This CDR3 region has 13 residues. V lost 9 bases to trimming and J lost 8 bases; unmatched junction nucleotides: 9. Germline V CDR1 and CDR2: MDHEN, SYDVKM. The DNA of the CDR3 is TGTGCCAGTAAAACAGGGGTGGTAGAAAAACTGTTTTTT. This translates into CASKTGVVEKLFF.

The rearrangement links TRBV13 to TRBJ2-1; possibly TRBD1 for D (6 bases). The CDR3 is 14 residues long. The V end lost 3 bases, the J end lost 4 bases, and 10 bases lay between the germline ends. Germline V lookup: CDR1 PRHDT, CDR2 FYEKMQ (reference sequence). CDR3 protein: CASSFPGEYNEQFF. The CDR3 nucleotides are TGTGCCAGCAGCTTTCCAGGGGAGTACAATGAGCAGTTCTTC.

A word on this clone: Its ends do not fully match the called genes, so a read error is possible. The genes are TRBV30 and TRBJ2-3, with D possibly TRBD2 on 6 matching bases. The CDR3 has 15 residues. The germline V gene encodes CDR1 GTSNPN and CDR2 SVGIG (reference sequence). Here the CDR3 reads CAWSVYAGSVDAQYF. The DNA of the CDR3 is TGTGCCTGGAGTGTATATGCGGGATCGGTAGATGCGCAGTATTTT.